The 3 T cell receptor beta chains below come from one sample, sequenced in a study of cytomegalovirus exposure and HLA in healthy donors. 13 Jbeta primers and 60 Vbeta primers were used for the PCR. Profiling relied on immunoSEQ multiplex PCR, and the TCRdb table lists in-frame clones only, not all of them. Of approximately 150,000 clones in the sample, approximately 76% were seen once. The sample consisted of PBMCs. The source of these receptors is a man between 40 and 49 years old in good health and CMV-seronegative.

This clone was seen more than once but under ten times. This chain uses TRBV21-1 with TRBJ2-3; TRBD2, the table's D call, was not compared with the DNA. TRBV21-1 is a pseudogene segment. The CDR3 contains 15 residues. For the CDR3, the DNA is TGTGCCAGCCCACACGGAGGCGGGAGCTCGGATACGCAGTATTTT. Its translation is CASPHGGGSSDTQYF.

This chain links TRBV5-8 with TRBJ1-5; 10 nucleotides agree with TRBD1. J gave up 2 bases and V 3 bases, and 8 bases lay outside the gene matches. Germline CDR1 is SGHTS and CDR2 is YDEGEE. The CDR3 is 17 amino acids. The CDR3 sequence is CASSSPTGGGGNQPQHF. CDR3 in DNA: TGTGCCAGCAGCTCCCCGACAGGGGGCGGTGGCAATCAGCCCCAGCATTTT.

The genes are TRBV27 and TRBJ2-2, with 8 positions matching TRBD1. The germline CDR1 and CDR2 sequences are MNHEY and SMNVEV (reference sequence). The trim removed 5 bases at V and 7 bases at J, leaving 6 bases unmatched. The CDR3 has 14 residues. The CDR3 region is CASSPGQVNGELFF. The CDR3, as DNA: TGTGCCAGCAGTCCGGGACAGGTCAACGGGGAGCTGTTTTTT.